The 16 T cell receptor beta chains below come from one sample, sequenced in a study of T cell repertoires in cytomegalovirus infection. TCRdb reprocessed the reads via MiXCR and lists one record per CDR3 protein. Here the sample spans about 230,000 distinct CDR3 sequences, approximately 22% being singletons. Sequencing was carried out using CD8+ T cells from PBMCs. These receptors were collected from a human donor in good health (CMV status not recorded). Some clones in this sample may be carry-over from other donors' samples.

J is TRBJ2-3 and V is TRBV6-9; 9 positions agree with TRBD2. The CDR3 runs 16 residues. CDR1 and CDR2 (germline): MNHGY, SVAAGI. Germline trimming cut 4 bases from V and 1 base from J; bases unmatched to any gene: 6. This chain's CDR3 is CASSSSRGGGTDTQYF. In nucleotides, the CDR3 is TGTGCCAGCAGTTCCTCGCGGGGGGGTGGCACAGATACGCAGTATTTT.

This clonotype was found many times. The V call is TRBV28, the J call TRBJ2-7; D gene uncertain. The CDR3 covers 14 residues. V gave up 3 bases and J gave up 13 bases, with 22 bases separating them. Germline assignment: CDR1 MDHEN and CDR2 SYDVKM. This CDR3 is CASSLKYEPTWIYF. As DNA, the CDR3 is TGTGCCAGCAGTTTGAAGTATGAGCCCACCTGGATATACTTC.

This clonotype was detected many times. The chain employs TRBV12-3 or TRBV12-4 and TRBJ2-5; 9 nucleotides line up with TRBD2. CDR3 length: 14 residues. V trimming: 5 bases; J trimming: 1 base; junction bases outside the gene matches: 2. The CDR3 DNA reads TGTGCCAGCAGTGCGACTAGCGGCCAAGAGACCCAGTACTTC. It codes for CASSATSGQETQYF.

The CDR3 bases are TGTGCCAGCAGTGAACCGGTCGGGGCTGCAGATACGCAGTATTTT. Its protein product is CASSEPVGAADTQYF. The rearrangement joins TRBV2 to TRBJ2-3, with D perhaps given as TRBD1 or TRBD2 (5 bases each). The CDR3 is 15 residues long. Germline V gene sequence: CDR1 SNHLY, CDR2 FYNNEI. Trimming removed 2 bases from V and 4 bases from J, with 13 bases in between.

The CDR3 DNA reads as TGTGCCAGTAGTACTCCAACGACGGCCACAGATACGCAGTATTTT. Its translation: CASSTPTTATDTQYF. The chain has TRBV19 and TRBJ2-3, with unresolved D. V dropped 4 bases and J dropped 2 bases, with 13 bases sitting between them. The germline V gene has CDR1 LNHDA and CDR2 SQIVND (reference sequence). The CDR3 is made up of 15 amino acids.

There are many counts of this clonotype. This chain uses TRBV6-1 with TRBJ2-3; TRBD2 matches 12 bases. Germline CDR1 is MNHNS and CDR2 is SASEGT. Losses at the gene ends were 6 bases for V and 2 bases for J; bases not matched to a gene: 9. The CDR3 runs 17 residues. Written as DNA, the CDR3 is TGTGCCAGCAGCGATCCCTGGACTAGCGGGGACACAGATACGCAGTATTTT. Translation: CASSDPWTSGDTDTQYF.

This clonotype was picked up a small number of times. This sequence joins TRBV6-6 and TRBJ2-7, with D possibly matching TRBD2 (5 bases). V dropped 2 bases and J dropped 3 bases, with 8 bases sitting between them. The germline V gene has CDR1 MNHNY and CDR2 SVGAGI (reference sequence). This CDR3 region has 13 residues. CDR3 nucleotides: TGTGCCAGCAGTTACGGACTCTACTACGAGCAGTACTTC. Translation: CASSYGLYYEQYF.

This chain joins TRBV6-4 and TRBJ2-2; 7 nucleotides agree with TRBD1. The CDR3 covers 14 residues. V lost 6 bases to trimming and J lost 3 bases; unmatched junction nucleotides: 4. Germline CDR1 and CDR2: MRHNA and SNTAGT. The chain's CDR3 is CASSATGDTGELFF. The CDR3 DNA reads TGTGCCAGCAGCGCAACAGGGGACACCGGGGAGCTGTTTTTT.

This clonotype showed up just a few times. V gene TRBV20-1 combines with J gene TRBJ1-5; TRBD1 matches at 8 bases. The CDR3 totals 16 residues. Germline CDR1 reads DFQATT; CDR2 reads SNEGSKA (reference sequence). Germline trimming cut 2 bases from V and 0 bases from J; bases unmatched to any gene: 6. In nucleotides, the CDR3 is TGCAGTGCTAGACCCGGGACAGGCCTTAGCAATCAGCCCCAGCATTTT. The encoded protein is CSARPGTGLSNQPQHF.

The chain recombines TRBV9 with TRBJ2-1, with D possibly matching TRBD2 (5 bases). The CDR3 is 12 amino acids. From germline, CDR1 is SGDLS and CDR2 YYNGEE. V lost 3 bases and J 7 bases, leaving 8 bases between the germline ends. DNA for the CDR3: TGTGCCAGCAGCGCGGGATGGAATGAGCAGTTCTTC. Translation: CASSAGWNEQFF.

This clonotype was seen more than once but under ten times. This chain joins TRBV20-1 and TRBJ2-1; 10 nucleotides line up with TRBD2. V dropped 4 bases and J dropped 4; count of bases not matched to a gene: 7. The length of the CDR3 is 15 residues. Germline CDR1 DFQATT, CDR2 SNEGSKA (reference sequence). In DNA form, the CDR3 reads TGCAGTGCTACCCCTCTAGCGGGGGTATACAATGAGCAGTTCTTC. Protein: CSATPLAGVYNEQFF.

The V gene is TRBV20-1, the J gene TRBJ2-3; D is perhaps TRBD1 or TRBD2 (5 bases each). The CDR3 loop spans 14 amino acids. Germline loops: CDR1 DFQATT, CDR2 SNEGSKA (reference sequence). The germline V and J ends were trimmed by 0 bases and 4 bases, with 11 bases remaining between them. The CDR3 loop is CSARDWDGADTQYF. In DNA form, the CDR3 reads TGCAGTGCTAGAGATTGGGACGGAGCAGATACGCAGTATTTT.

This clonotype was seen at least ten times. The genes are TRBV7-8 and TRBJ2-3; 10 positions agree with TRBD2. Germline-derived CDR1 and CDR2 are SGHVS and FQNEAQ. J lost 2 bases, V lost 5 bases, and 4 bases had no gene match. The CDR3 spans 15 residues. CDR3 sequence: CASSTGLADTDTQYF. The DNA for the CDR3 is TGTGCCAGCAGCACCGGACTAGCGGACACAGATACGCAGTATTTT.

The chain has TRBV5-4 and TRBJ1-1, with 8 bases that match TRBD1. CDR3 length: 14 amino acids. V was pared by 3 bases and J by 3 bases, with 4 bases of the junction left unmatched. The germline gives CDR1 SGHNT, CDR2 YYREEE (reference sequence). This chain's CDR3 is CASSYGTGYTEAFF. The DNA of the CDR3 is TGTGCCAGCAGCTATGGGACAGGCTACACTGAAGCTTTCTTT.

This chain uses TRBV7-8 with TRBJ1-1, with D possibly matching TRBD1 (5 bases). There are 13 residues in the CDR3. Germline V gives CDR1 SGHVS, CDR2 FQNEAQ. The ends were cut back, 5 bases at V and 5 bases at J, with 12 bases in the middle. The CDR3 sequence: CASSRYGGTEAFF. In DNA form, the CDR3 reads TGTGCCAGCAGCCGTTACGGGGGTACTGAAGCTTTCTTT.

This chain joins TRBV7-2 and TRBJ2-5, with 12 bases matching TRBD2. The germline V gene encodes CDR1 SGHTA and CDR2 FQGNSA. The CDR3 covers 16 residues. The ends lost 5 bases at V and 5 bases at J; junction bases unmatched: 9. DNA for the CDR3: TGTGCCAGCAGCATGCTACTAGCGGGAGGCGGCGAGACCCAGTACTTC. This codes for CASSMLLAGGGETQYF. Filled out from reference TRBV7-2 and TRBJ2-5, the complete variable domain reads GAGVSQSPSNKVTEKGKDVELRCDPISGHTALYWYRQSLGQGLEFLIYFQGNSAPDKSGLPSDRFSAERTGGSVSTLTIQRTQQEDSAVYLCASSMLLAGGGETQYFGPGTRLLVL.